The source of this TCR beta chain is a study of blood T cells in healthy people across ages. Across the whole study: Template-switching capture recovered about one barcoded beta molecule per two T cells. Study-level findings and limits: Observed TCR beta diversity per million T cells went down as age went up. This fall followed a roughly linear course with age. CMV infection status of these donors was not known. Diversity estimates from one million T cells were considered underestimates.

This clonotype was seen a few times. Its antigen is as yet unknown. Between the trimmed V and J ends, which lost 3 bases and 2 bases, there was a span of 23 bases. CDR1 and CDR2 (germline): MGHDK, SYGVNS. The length of the CDR3 is 18 residues. A second about 6 to 12 cycle PCR used barcoded and J-beta primers. TCRdb re-called the 5' RACE reads through MiXCR, storing one row per CDR3 protein. The table includes around 1,600,000 distinct CDR3 sequences, approximately 42% detected once. Sample: blood. This clonotype was sampled from a woman aged 18-29 years in good health. The chain uses TRBV25-1 and TRBJ2-7; the D call may be TRBD1 or TRBD2 (5 bases each). The CDR3 nucleotides read TGTGCCAGCAGTGATCCCTCGGGGCGCGGATACCGGGCCTACGAGCAGTACTTC. It encodes CASSDPSGRGYRAYEQYF.